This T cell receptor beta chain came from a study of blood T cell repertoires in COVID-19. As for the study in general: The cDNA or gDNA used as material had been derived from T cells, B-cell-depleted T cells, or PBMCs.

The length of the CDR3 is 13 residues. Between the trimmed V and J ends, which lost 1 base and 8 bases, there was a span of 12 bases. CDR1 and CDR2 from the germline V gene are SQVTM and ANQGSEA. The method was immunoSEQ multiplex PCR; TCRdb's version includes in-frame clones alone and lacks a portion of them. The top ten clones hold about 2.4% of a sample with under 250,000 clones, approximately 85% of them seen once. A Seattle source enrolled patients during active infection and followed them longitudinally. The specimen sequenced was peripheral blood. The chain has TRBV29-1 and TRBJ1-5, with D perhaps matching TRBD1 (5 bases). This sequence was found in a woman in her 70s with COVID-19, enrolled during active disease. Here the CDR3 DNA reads TGCAGCGTTGAAGTAGGCGGAGGGGAGCCCCAGCATTTT. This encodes CSVEVGGGEPQHF.